This TCR beta chain stems from a study of CD8 T cells in Susac syndrome. Points from the study as a whole: The authors acknowledged that the study's TCR sequencing and HLA analysis involved relatively few individuals.

To note about this clonotype: What it binds is not known.

The RNA input was about 0.5 to 1 ug, and it was reverse transcribed with random hexamers. immunoSEQ multiplex PCR amplified TCR beta CDR3 across 54 Vbeta, 13 Jbeta. TCRdb reprocessed the immunoSEQ multiplex PCR reads via MiXCR and lists one record per CDR3 protein. The table records a few hundred thousand distinct CDR3 sequences, nearly 97% of them present only once. TCR beta sequences were obtained from blood CD8+ and CD4+ T cells. Negative isolation yielded the CD8+ and CD4+ T cells, while FACS enriched the TEMRA cells. Sequenced material: CD4+ T cells from PBMCs. The TCR was taken from a human donor with multiple sclerosis.

The CDR3 DNA sequence: TGTGCCAGCAGCTTAGTCTCGACAGGCTATAATTCACCCCTCCACTTT. This gives the protein CASSLVSTGYNSPLHF. The rearrangement joins TRBV11-2 to TRBJ1-6, with a possible D match to TRBD1 (6 bases). The V gene lost 1 base and the J gene lost 3 bases, with 10 bases spanning the gap. CDR1 is SGHAT and CDR2 is FQNNGV in the germline V gene. The CDR3 is 16 residues long.